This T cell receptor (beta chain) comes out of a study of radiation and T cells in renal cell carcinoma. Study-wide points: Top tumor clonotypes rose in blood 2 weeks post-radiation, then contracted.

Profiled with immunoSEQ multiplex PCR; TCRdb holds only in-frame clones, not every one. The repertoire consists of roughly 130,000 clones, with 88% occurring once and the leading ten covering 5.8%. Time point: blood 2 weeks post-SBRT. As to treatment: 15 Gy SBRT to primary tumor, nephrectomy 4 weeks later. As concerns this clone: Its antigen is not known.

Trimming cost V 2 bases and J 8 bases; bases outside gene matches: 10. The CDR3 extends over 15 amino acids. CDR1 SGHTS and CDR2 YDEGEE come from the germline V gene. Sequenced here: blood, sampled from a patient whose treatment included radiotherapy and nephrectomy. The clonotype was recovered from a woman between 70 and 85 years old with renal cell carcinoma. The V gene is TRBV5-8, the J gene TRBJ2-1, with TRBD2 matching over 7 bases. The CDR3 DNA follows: TGTGCCAGCAGCTTTATGGGGGGGGAAAGCGATGAGCAGTTCTTC. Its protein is CASSFMGGESDEQFF. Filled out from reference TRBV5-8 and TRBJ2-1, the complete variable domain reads EAGVTQSPTHLIKTRGQQATLRCSPISGHTSVYWYQQALGLGLQFLLWYDEGEERNRGNFPPRFSGRQFPNYSSELNVNALELEDSALYLCASSFMGGESDEQFFGPGTRLTVL.